Each of the 21 T cell receptor beta chains below was sequenced from the same sample in a study of T cells in Graves' hyperthyroidism and ophthalmopathy. What was amplified from RNA transcripts were TCR beta CDR3 regions. TCR CDR3 underwent first-round RT-PCR with the HTBI primer set. TCRdb recomputed calls from the multiplex PCR reads with MiXCR, one row per CDR3 protein. The table records a few hundred thousand distinct CDR3 sequences, less than 20% of them present only once. Sequencing was carried out using blood. The receptors derive from a young man with Graves' ophthalmopathy.

A few counts support this clonotype. The chain joins TRBV5-1 to TRBJ2-6; D is perhaps TRBD1 (5 bases). Trimming took off 0 bases at V and 2 bases at J, with 12 bases between the two ends. This CDR3 has 17 amino acids. Per germline, CDR1 SGHRS and CDR2 YFSETQ. In DNA, the CDR3 is TGCGCCAGCAGCTTGGGGCAGGGAAAGGCTGGGGCCAACGTCCTGACTTTC. Protein sequence: CASSLGQGKAGANVLTF.

This clonotype was recorded at least ten times. V is TRBV12-3 or TRBV12-4 and J is TRBJ2-1, with D possibly TRBD2 on 5 matching bases. CDR3 length equals 12 residues. V was cut by 7 bases and J by 6 bases, with 10 bases left in between. The CDR3 reads CASTSGFNEQFF. The CDR3 DNA reads TGTGCCAGCACTTCGGGGTTCAATGAGCAGTTCTTC.

This clonotype was picked up many times. This chain connects TRBV6-5 to TRBJ2-7; D possibly uses TRBD1 or TRBD2 (5 bases each). Germline V gene data show CDR1 as MNHEY and CDR2 as SVGAGI. Trimming removed 0 bases from V and 4 bases from J, with 19 bases in between. The CDR3 has 17 amino acids. The CDR3 loop reads CASSYSSGRGASYEQYF. The CDR3 coding sequence is TGTGCCAGCAGTTACTCGTCGGGTAGAGGGGCGTCGTACGAGCAGTACTTC.

The gene calls are TRBV9 and TRBJ2-1, with D unresolved. Trimming removed 3 bases from V and 12 bases from J, with 16 bases in between. This CDR3 region has 13 residues. From germline, CDR1 is SGDLS and CDR2 YYNGEE. The CDR3 DNA reads as TGTGCCAGCAGCGAACATCTGACAACGGGGCAGTTCTTC. Translation: CASSEHLTTGQFF.

This clonotype has just a few counts. V usage is TRBV20-1 and J usage is TRBJ2-1; 13 nucleotides agree with TRBD2. In germline, CDR1 is DFQATT, CDR2 SNEGSKA (reference sequence). This CDR3 spans 15 amino acids. Unmatched junction bases numbered 6, after V lost 6 bases and J lost 4 bases. CDR3 in DNA: TGCAGTGCCCCCGGACTAGCGGGGGTGTACAATGAGCAGTTCTTC. It encodes CSAPGLAGVYNEQFF.

This clonotype was picked up a small number of times. V usage is TRBV19 and J usage is TRBJ2-7, with 9 bases fitting TRBD1. The ends lost 6 bases at V and 4 bases at J; junction bases unmatched: 4. In germline, CDR1 is LNHDA, CDR2 SQIVND (reference sequence). The CDR3 is made up of 13 amino acids. CDR3 DNA: TGTGCCAGTAGGGACAGGGGCACGTACGAGCAGTACTTC. Encoded protein: CASRDRGTYEQYF.

This clonotype has more than one count but fewer than ten. The chain joins TRBV5-1 to TRBJ1-1; D is perhaps TRBD1 (6 bases). Germline V gene sequence: CDR1 SGHRS, CDR2 YFSETQ. This CDR3 is built from 18 residues. V gave up 0 bases and J gave up 2 bases, with 20 bases separating them. This CDR3 is CASSLEGGDVLPNTEAFF. CDR3 DNA sequence: TGCGCCAGCAGCTTGGAGGGGGGGGACGTTCTCCCCAACACTGAAGCTTTCTTT.

The chain uses TRBV7-9 and TRBJ2-3; D is possibly TRBD2 (6 bases). The ends were cut back, 1 base at V and 6 bases at J, with 20 bases in the middle. Per the germline V gene, CDR1 is SEHNR and CDR2 is FQNEAQ (reference sequence). The CDR3 runs 17 residues. CDR3 sequence (DNA): TGTGCCAGCAGCTTAGGCGAAACTAGCTGGGGGTTGGATACGCAGTATTTT. Amino acid sequence: CASSLGETSWGLDTQYF.

The chain uses TRBV19 and TRBJ1-6; possibly TRBD1 for D (5 bases). CDR3 size: 14 residues. Germline V gives CDR1 LNHDA, CDR2 SQIVND (reference sequence). V lost 6 bases to trimming and J lost 9 bases, with 15 bases between them. CDR3 nucleotides: TGTGCCAGTAGCGTAGGGGAGATAATTTCACCCCTCCACTTT. It specifies CASSVGEIISPLHF.

The rearrangement joins TRBV4-1 to TRBJ2-3, with 10 bases fitting TRBD2. V gave up 3 bases and J gave up 5 bases; unmatched junction bases: 5. This CDR3 has 15 amino acids. Germline-derived CDR1 and CDR2 are MGHRA and YSYEKL. CDR3 sequence (DNA): TGCGCCAGCAGCCAGATAGCGGGGGGCTTAGATACGCAGTATTTT. This gives the protein CASSQIAGGLDTQYF.

The V and J genes are TRBV20-1 and TRBJ2-3, with D unclear. CDR1 is DFQATT, CDR2 SNEGSKA, per germline (reference sequence). Trimming shortened V by 3 bases and J by 0 bases, and 16 bases separated the two germline ends. The CDR3 is made up of 16 amino acids. The CDR3 nucleotides read TGCAGTGCTAGGAGCCCCCCCCGTCTGAGCACAGATACGCAGTATTTT. It is translated as CSARSPPRLSTDTQYF.

The CDR3 sequence: CASSLARGSTQETQYF. The CDR3 DNA is TGTGCCAGCAGCTTAGCGCGGGGTAGTACCCAAGAGACCCAGTACTTC. The chain combines TRBV7-8 with TRBJ2-5, with D possibly matching TRBD2 (6 bases). The germline CDR1 and CDR2 sequences are SGHVS and FQNEAQ. CDR3 length: 16 residues. V was cut by 0 bases and J by 1 base, with 12 bases left in between.

This clonotype has only one observation. The V and J genes are TRBV28 and TRBJ2-6, with TRBD1 matching 8 bases. The CDR3 runs to 16 residues. V gave up 8 bases and J gave up 4 bases; unmatched junction bases: 10. Germline CDR1 and CDR2: MDHEN and SYDVKM. The DNA for the CDR3 is TGTGCCAGCTATGGACAGGGTTCGGTGGGGGCCAACGTCCTGACTTTC. Amino acids: CASYGQGSVGANVLTF.

This clonotype was picked up one time. This sequence joins TRBV11-2 and TRBJ2-7, with D possibly TRBD2 on 5 matching bases. Deletions cut 1 base from V and 5 bases from J, with 18 bases between. CDR1 is SGHAT and CDR2 is FQNNGV in the germline V gene. The CDR3 length is 16 residues. The DNA for the CDR3 is TGTGCCAGCAGCTTAGGTGTTAGGCTAGCAGCGGACGAGCAGTACTTC. It codes for CASSLGVRLAADEQYF.

The V gene is TRBV6-4, the J gene TRBJ2-2, with 14 bases that match TRBD2. Germline CDR1 is MRHNA and CDR2 is SNTAGT. Unmatched junction bases numbered 5, after V lost 8 bases and J lost 3 bases. The CDR3 is 16 amino acids. Here the CDR3 reads CASRGTSGGDTGELFF. Written as DNA, the CDR3 is TGTGCCAGCCGAGGGACTAGCGGGGGCGACACCGGGGAGCTGTTTTTT.

As regards this clonotype: A much larger clone lies one base from this, so it may be a read error. The rearrangement links TRBV12-3 or TRBV12-4 to TRBJ2-5; D is perhaps TRBD1 or TRBD2 (5 bases each). The CDR3 consists of 12 residues. CDR3 sequence reads: CASSLGLGTRYF. In DNA form, the CDR3 reads TGTGCCAGCAGTTTAGGCCTTGGGACCCGGTACTTC.

Ten or more counts support this clonotype. V is TRBV25-1 and J is TRBJ2-7; 7 bases line up with TRBD1. V shed 7 bases and J 4 bases; nucleotides not matched to a gene: 13. Germline assignment: CDR1 MGHDK and CDR2 SYGVNS. The CDR3 length is 15 residues. The DNA for the CDR3 is TGTGCCAGCACGCGAACAGGGGATCGCGGTTACGAGCAGTACTTC. Its translation is CASTRTGDRGYEQYF.

This clonotype was found many times. This CDR3 is CSAGNSGGGNEQFF. The CDR3 region has the DNA TGCAGTGCTGGCAATAGCGGGGGCGGCAATGAGCAGTTCTTC. The rearrangement uses TRBV20-1 and TRBJ2-1, with TRBD2 matching over 9 bases. J lost 6 bases, V lost 5 bases, and 8 bases had no gene match. CDR3 size: 14 residues. Germline values: CDR1 DFQATT, CDR2 SNEGSKA (reference sequence).

In its sample, this clonotype was seen many times. The chain carries TRBV20-1 and TRBJ2-1, with 7 nucleotides matching TRBD2. Germline V gene lookup returns CDR1 DFQATT and CDR2 SNEGSKA (reference sequence). Trimming cost V 3 bases and J 0 bases; bases outside gene matches: 5. This CDR3 has 15 residues. CDR3 region: CSASWGGVSYNEQFF. CDR3 bases: TGCAGTGCTAGTTGGGGGGGTGTCTCCTACAATGAGCAGTTCTTC.

This clonotype has a count of ten or more. The chain carries TRBV7-3 and TRBJ2-3; D is possibly TRBD1 (5 bases). With 2 bases removed from V and 4 bases from J, the gap between germline ends came to 10 bases. The CDR3 is 14 residues long. The germline V gene encodes CDR1 SGHTA and CDR2 FQGTGA. In DNA, the CDR3 is TGTGCCAGCAGCTTAGAAGGGGCATCAGATACGCAGTATTTT. Residues: CASSLEGASDTQYF.

This clonotype was seen only a few times. The chain uses TRBV19 and TRBJ1-5, with 7 nucleotides matching TRBD1. Germline-derived CDR1 and CDR2 are LNHDA and SQIVND (reference sequence). The J segment lost 1 base and the V segment lost 6 bases, leaving 3 bases of the junction unmatched. The CDR3 loop spans 14 amino acids. The CDR3 here is CASSGTESNQPQHF. For the CDR3, the DNA is TGTGCCAGTAGCGGGACAGAAAGCAATCAGCCCCAGCATTTT.